A single sample gave rise to the 27 T cell receptor beta chains below, sequenced in a study of tissue T cells after allogeneic stem cell transplantation (dated by TCRdb to about 2022). Receptor amplification or capture employed the immunoSEQ multiplex PCR assay. This immuneACCESS table, as held by TCRdb, lists in-frame sequences with V and J called but not all clones. Of the missing ones, under half trace to an unresolved V gene in checked studies; the others have no known cause. For this sample there are 45,000 to 50,000 clones; about 73% appear just once. Approximately 0.7% of the sample belongs to the ten largest clones. Sequenced: sorted cells pooled from one or two spleens. These receptors were taken from a pool of C57BL/6 mice in good health.

On this clone: Mouse gene names apply. The CDR3 end lies 1 residue beyond the end of the read and is filled in from the germline J gene. V gene TRBV12-2 combines with J gene TRBJ2-5; TRBD2 matches at 12 bases. The trim removed 3 bases at V and 5 bases at J, leaving 5 bases unmatched. The CDR3 contains 15 residues. CDR1 and CDR2 from the germline V gene are SGHLS and HYDKME. This CDR3 is CASSFRDWGVDTQYF. The sequenced CDR3 bases are TGTGCCAGCTCTTTCCGGGACTGGGGGGTAGACACCCAGTAC.

Details on this clone: Mouse gene names and germline throughout. The read ends 1 residue early relative to the CDR3; the germline J gene fills the gap. V usage is TRBV15 and J usage is TRBJ1-3; no definite D call. V lost 5 bases, J lost 0 bases, and 11 bases lay in between. The CDR3 totals 15 residues. Germline V lookup: CDR1 SGHND, CDR2 FRSKSL. The CDR3 bases that were read are TGTGCCAGCAGTCTCCGCCAATTTTCTGGAAATACGCTCTAT. Translated, it gives CASSLRQFSGNTLY. Given in full, the CDR3 is CASSLRQFSGNTLYF.

Notes on this clone: The gene names given are mouse names. Read coverage stops 1 residue before the CDR3 terminus; the germline J gene supplies the remainder. This sequence joins TRBV31 and TRBJ2-3, with 9 positions matching TRBD1. With V trimmed by 0 bases and J by 1 base, 2 bases remained unmatched. CDR3 size: 15 residues. Germline V gene data show CDR1 as GKSSPN and CDR2 as SITVG. The CDR3 here is CAWSLGDRGAETLYF. CDR3 DNA, as far as it was read: TGTGCCTGGAGTCTAGGGGACAGGGGTGCAGAAACGCTGTAT. Filled out from reference TRBV31 and TRBJ2-3, the complete variable domain reads AQTIHQWPVAEIKAVGSPLSLGCTIKGKSSPNLYWYWQATGGTLQQLFYSITVGQVESVVQLNLSASRPKDDQFILSTEKLLLSHSGFYLCAWSLGDRGAETLYFGSGTRLTVL.

Points on this clone: The gene names given are mouse names. The read falls 1 residue short of the CDR3 end, and the missing part is taken from the germline J gene. V gene TRBV13-2 combines with J gene TRBJ1-5; D is unclear. The germline gives CDR1 NNHNN, CDR2 SYGAGS (reference sequence). V was clipped by 1 base and J by 9 bases, with 8 bases between them. The CDR3 has 12 amino acids. The covered CDR3 bases are TGTGCCAGCGGTGATACCAGAGGGGCTCCGCTT. It translates to CASGDTRGAPL. The complete CDR3 reads CASGDTRGAPLF.

Points on this clone: Mouse gene names and germline throughout. The read ends 1 residue before the CDR3 terminus; that terminus is restored from the germline J gene. V gene TRBV20 combines with J gene TRBJ1-4; the D is unclear. The V and J ends lost 0 bases and 2 bases respectively, with 10 bases between them. The CDR3 has 15 amino acids. CDR1 and CDR2 from the germline V gene are GFQATS and STVNSAI. Partial CDR3 DNA: TGTGGTGCTAGGGATCCGCGCAGATCCAACGAAAGATTATTT. Its translation: CGARDPRRSNERLF. Given in full, the CDR3 is CGARDPRRSNERLFF.

This clone was seen more than once but under ten times. The gene names here belong to mouse. The read ends 1 residue before the CDR3 terminus; that terminus is restored from the germline J gene. The chain links TRBV12-1 to TRBJ2-7; the D gene is possibly TRBD2 (6 bases). The CDR3 runs to 14 residues. With 1 base removed from V and 0 bases from J, the gap between germline ends came to 9 bases. Germline V gene lookup returns CDR1 SGHSN and CDR2 HYEKVE. CDR3 bases read: TGTGCCAGCTCTCTTGGACTGAGCTCCTATGAACAGTAC. This codes for CASSLGLSSYEQY. From start to end, the CDR3 is CASSLGLSSYEQYF.

Worth noting for this clone: The gene names given are mouse names. The read terminates 1 residue ahead of where the CDR3 ends, so the germline J gene completes it. The chain carries TRBV29 and TRBJ1-4; TRBD1 matches 10 bases. CDR1 is MSHET, CDR2 SYDVDS, per germline. The CDR3 contains 16 residues. The V gene end was trimmed by 6 bases and the J gene end by 0 bases; junction bases not matched to a gene: 4. CDR3 DNA (partial): TGTGCTAGCAGGCCGGGACAGGGGATTTCCAACGAAAGATTATTT. It codes for CASRPGQGISNERLF. The CDR3 reads in full as CASRPGQGISNERLFF.

As regards this clone: These gene names are mouse names. The CDR3 is cut off 1 residue early in the read; its end comes from the germline J gene. The J gene is TRBJ2-1, the V gene TRBV5; maybe TRBD2 (6 bases). Germline V gene data show CDR1 as LGHNA and CDR2 as YNLKQL (reference sequence). V was shortened by 0 bases and J by 1 base, with 7 bases between the two germline ends. The CDR3 runs to 15 residues. The sequenced CDR3 bases are TGTGCCAGCAGCCAAGAATGGGGGAACTATGCTGAGCAGTTC. Its protein product is CASSQEWGNYAEQF. The whole CDR3 protein is CASSQEWGNYAEQFF.

This clone was recorded a few times. The genes are named according to mouse. The read comes to an end 1 residue before the CDR3 does, leaving the germline J gene to fill in the end. The chain uses TRBV29 and TRBJ1-2; a weak D match, TRBD1 (5 bases). V lost 5 bases, J lost 4 bases, and 5 bases lay in between. Per germline, CDR1 MSHET and CDR2 SYDVDS. The CDR3 is 11 residues long. The DNA read from the CDR3 is TGTGCTAGCAGTCAGGGCTCCGACTACACC. As protein: CASSQGSDYT. The entire CDR3 reads CASSQGSDYTF.

This clone was counted a few times. Mouse names are used for the genes. The read falls 1 residue short of the CDR3 end, and the missing part is taken from the germline J gene. J is TRBJ2-7 and V is TRBV2, with 8 bases lining up with TRBD1. The CDR3 covers 15 residues. Germline V gives CDR1 LGHNA, CDR2 YSYQKL. The V gene end was trimmed by 3 bases and the J gene end by 7 bases; junction bases not matched to a gene: 11. CDR3 loop: CASSQAGTGGGEQYF. The part of the CDR3 DNA that was read is TGTGCCAGCAGCCAGGCCGGGACAGGAGGCGGGGAACAGTAC.

Of note for this clone: Gene labels here are mouse ones. Sequencing ends 1 residue short of the CDR3 end; the germline J gene provides the rest. The chain combines TRBV29 with TRBJ1-1; 11 bases line up with TRBD1. Germline V gene data show CDR1 as MSHET and CDR2 as SYDVDS. Trimming removed 3 bases from V and 0 bases from J; junction bases left unmatched: 3. The CDR3 has 16 residues. CDR3 region: CASSFSGQGANTEVFF. The CDR3 bases that were read are TGTGCTAGCAGTTTCTCGGGACAGGGGGCAAACACAGAAGTCTTC.

This clone was counted a few times. These gene names are mouse names. Read sequence stops 1 residue before the CDR3 end, and the germline J gene provides the missing end. The genes are TRBV5 and TRBJ2-7; maybe TRBD2 (6 bases). Per the germline V gene, CDR1 is LGHNA and CDR2 is YNLKQL (reference sequence). CDR3 length: 16 residues. V shed 1 base and J shed 0 bases, with 13 bases lying between them. The CDR3 bases that were read are TGTGCCAGCAGCCAAGGGGCCTGGGGAAGCTCCTATGAACAGTAC. Protein product: CASSQGAWGSSYEQY. The CDR3, in full, reads CASSQGAWGSSYEQYF.

This clone was observed once. Gene names are the mouse ones. The read terminates 1 residue ahead of where the CDR3 ends, so the germline J gene completes it. This chain uses TRBV31 with TRBJ2-5, with TRBD1 as a possible D gene (5 bases). Germline V gives CDR1 GKSSPN, CDR2 SITVG. Trimming shortened V by 1 base and J by 3 bases, and 5 bases separated the two germline ends. The CDR3 consists of 12 residues. CDR3 bases read: TGTGCCTGGAGTCAGGGGCAAGACACCCAGTAC. This codes for CAWSQGQDTQY. The entire CDR3 protein is CAWSQGQDTQYF.

Concerning this clone: Genes and germline are mouse. CDR3 DNA (partial): TGTGCCAGCGGGGGAGATTCTGGAAATACGCTCTAT. This gives the protein CASGGDSGNTLY. The full CDR3 sequence reads CASGGDSGNTLYF. This rearrangement joins TRBV3 to TRBJ1-3; possible D gene TRBD1, 5 bases. The read finishes 1 residue shy of the CDR3 end, and the germline J gene is used to complete it. Trimming cost V 8 bases and J 0 bases, with 8 bases left between them. Germline CDR1 reads SNHLY; CDR2 reads FYNGKV (reference sequence). CDR3 length: 13 residues.

To note about this clone: The listed genes are named as in mouse. The read is 1 residue too short to cover the CDR3 end, so that end is filled in from the germline J gene. The rearrangement uses TRBV2 and TRBJ2-3; weak D call: TRBD2 (6 bases). The CDR3 is made up of 14 amino acids. The V end was cut by 3 bases, the J end by 0 bases, with 7 bases between. Germline V gives CDR1 LGHNA, CDR2 YSYQKL. CDR3 region: CASSHGGSAETLYF. The sequenced CDR3 bases are TGTGCCAGCAGCCATGGGGGTAGTGCAGAAACGCTGTAT.

With regard to this clone: Germline and genes: mouse. The read terminates 1 residue ahead of where the CDR3 ends, so the germline J gene completes it. The chain employs TRBV12-1 and TRBJ1-4, with 8 bases that match TRBD1. The CDR3 length is 13 residues. V gave up 4 bases and J gave up 6 bases; unmatched junction bases: 3. Germline-derived CDR1 and CDR2 are SGHSN and HYEKVE. This CDR3 reads CASSDREDERLFF. The sequenced part of the CDR3 DNA is TGTGCCAGCTCGGACAGGGAGGACGAAAGATTATTT. Combining the CDR3 with reference TRBV12-1 and TRBJ1-4 gives the whole variable domain DSGVVQSPRHIIKEKGGRSVLTCIPISGHSNVVWYQQTLGKELKFLIQHYEKVERDKGFLPSRFSVQQFDDYHSEMNMSALELEDSAMYFCASSDREDERLFFGHGTKLSVL.

On this clone: Genes here carry mouse names. The read ends 1 residue before the CDR3 terminus; that terminus is restored from the germline J gene. The chain couples TRBV4 to TRBJ1-4; D is uncertain. The CDR3 is 13 amino acids. V gave up 6 bases and J gave up 4 bases, with 9 bases separating them. The germline V gene has CDR1 LGHDT and CDR2 YNNKQL (reference sequence). The CDR3 reads CASSPRGNERLFF. The CDR3 bases that were read are TGTGCCAGCAGTCCCCGGGGCAACGAAAGATTATTT.

Remarks on this clone: The genes are named according to mouse. The sequenced fragment ends 1 residue before the CDR3 boundary, so the rest is inferred from the germline J gene. V gene TRBV19 combines with J gene TRBJ1-3; 8 bases fit TRBD1. The CDR3 totals 16 residues. Germline V gene data show CDR1 as FNHDT and CDR2 as SITEND (reference sequence). J gave up 0 bases and V 4 bases, and 6 bases lay outside the gene matches. CDR3 bases read: TGTGCCAGCAGTCTCCGACAGGGGTCTTCTGGAAATACGCTCTAT. Translated, it gives CASSLRQGSSGNTLY. The whole CDR3 protein reads CASSLRQGSSGNTLYF.

This clone showed up just a few times. These gene names are mouse names. The read terminates 1 residue ahead of where the CDR3 ends, so the germline J gene completes it. V and J are TRBV17 and TRBJ2-1; 8 bases match TRBD1. This CDR3 region has 13 residues. Looked up from germline, CDR1 is MNHDT and CDR2 is YYDKIL. The trim removed 6 bases at V and 6 bases at J, leaving 4 bases unmatched. The CDR3 bases that were read are TGTGCTAGCAGCCGGACAGGGATTGCTGAGCAGTTC. This sequence encodes CASSRTGIAEQF. The CDR3 reads in full as CASSRTGIAEQFF.

The count of this clone is one. The gene symbols are mouse symbols. The CDR3 is cut off 1 residue early in the read; its end comes from the germline J gene. V gene TRBV13-2 combines with J gene TRBJ2-2; a possible D gene is TRBD1 (5 bases). Germline CDR1 and CDR2: NNHNN and SYGAGS (reference sequence). The CDR3 length is 16 residues. Trimming stripped 0 bases from V and 0 bases from J, with 9 bases between. The chain's CDR3 is CASGDAQAANTGQLYF. The CDR3 bases that were read are TGTGCCAGCGGTGATGCACAGGCTGCAAACACCGGGCAGCTCTAC.

About this clone: The gene names given are mouse names. The read terminates 1 residue ahead of where the CDR3 ends, so the germline J gene completes it. The V gene is TRBV15, the J gene TRBJ2-4; either TRBD1 or TRBD2 may fit D (5 bases each). CDR3 size: 14 residues. Germline CDR1 reads SGHND; CDR2 reads FRSKSL. V was shortened by 3 bases and J by 0 bases, with 7 bases between the two germline ends. The CDR3: CASSFGASQNTLYF. CDR3 DNA (partial): TGTGCCAGCAGTTTTGGGGCTAGTCAAAACACCTTGTAC.

With regard to this clone: Gene names are mouse gene names. The CDR3 is cut off 1 residue early in the read; its end comes from the germline J gene. The chain carries TRBV13-2 and TRBJ2-5; TRBD1 matches 7 bases. Germline CDR1 NNHNN, CDR2 SYGAGS (reference sequence). V dropped 0 bases and J dropped 5; count of bases not matched to a gene: 0. This CDR3 has 13 amino acids. The CDR3 spells CASGDAGGDTQYF. Partial CDR3 DNA: TGTGCCAGCGGTGATGCAGGGGGAGACACCCAGTAC.

With regard to this clone: The germline and genes are mouse ones. The read stops 1 residue short of the end of the CDR3; the missing end is completed from the germline J gene. The chain uses TRBV5 and TRBJ2-5, with D possibly being TRBD2 (5 bases). Germline V CDR1 and CDR2: LGHNA, YNLKQL (reference sequence). The CDR3 consists of 15 residues. The V gene lost 0 bases and the J gene lost 5 bases, with 12 bases spanning the gap. The CDR3 DNA, read in part, is TGTGCCAGCAGCCAAGATTTGGGGAGGAGAGACACCCAGTAC. It is translated as CASSQDLGRRDTQY. The full-length CDR3 reads as CASSQDLGRRDTQYF.

The count of this clone is one. The genes are named according to mouse. The CDR3 end falls 1 residue outside the read, so it is completed with the germline J gene. V usage is TRBV2 and J usage is TRBJ1-1; the D is unclear. The CDR3 is 15 amino acids. V was pared by 0 bases and J by 0 bases, with 8 bases between. Germline CDR1 and CDR2: LGHNA and YSYQKL. Incomplete CDR3 DNA: TGTGCCAGCAGCCAAGATCTCACAACAAACACAGAAGTCTTC. This sequence encodes CASSQDLTTNTEVF. The CDR3 as a whole reads CASSQDLTTNTEVFF.

About this clone itself: Germline and genes here are mouse. The read gets to within 1 residue of the CDR3 end, and the germline J gene fills in the rest. The chain links TRBV1 to TRBJ2-3; TRBD2 agrees at 9 bases. From germline, CDR1 is NSQYPW and CDR2 LRSPGD (reference sequence). Trimming at V came to 4 bases and at J to 0 bases, leaving 2 bases not matched to a gene. The CDR3 has 15 residues. The CDR3 is CTCSGLGVSAETLYF. The covered CDR3 bases are TGCACCTGCAGTGGACTGGGGGTCAGTGCAGAAACGCTGTAT.

Turning to this clone: Mouse names are used for the genes. The CDR3 extends 1 residue past the end of the read, so its final part is completed from the germline J gene. V and J are TRBV20 and TRBJ2-3; D unclear. Germline-derived CDR1 and CDR2 are GFQATS and STVNSAI. V lost 0 bases and J lost 0, with 4 bases in between. The CDR3 extends over 13 amino acids. The sequenced part of the CDR3 DNA is TGTGGTGCTAGGGACAATAGTGCAGAAACGCTGTAT. Protein product: CGARDNSAETLY. The entire CDR3 protein is CGARDNSAETLYF.

In regard to this clone: Germline and genes: mouse. The CDR3 extends 1 residue past the end of the read, so its final part is completed from the germline J gene. This sequence joins TRBV31 and TRBJ2-5; 9 positions agree with TRBD2. J was trimmed by 2 bases and V by 0 bases; bases with no gene match: 3. The germline gives CDR1 GKSSPN, CDR2 SITVG. The CDR3 consists of 15 residues. The sequenced CDR3 bases are TGTGCCTGGAGTCTCGGCTGGGGGGGCCAAGACACCCAGTAC. As protein: CAWSLGWGGQDTQY. The entire CDR3 protein reads CAWSLGWGGQDTQYF.